Shown below are 7 T cell receptor beta chains from a single sample sequenced in a study of blood T cell repertoires in COVID-19. Data came from immunoSEQ multiplex PCR; TCRdb stores just in-frame clones and leaves some out. The sample lists some 400,000 clones, around 87% occurring once. Specimen: peripheral blood. The receptor source for this set is a woman aged 60-70 years with COVID-19, enrolled during active disease.

The V call is TRBV9, the J call TRBJ1-2; TRBD1 matches at 7 bases. V was pared by 3 bases and J by 7 bases, with 12 bases of the junction left unmatched. Germline loops: CDR1 SGDLS, CDR2 YYNGEE. This CDR3 has 15 amino acids. The CDR3 loop reads CASSGLTGVGIGYTF. The CDR3 coding sequence is TGTGCCAGCAGCGGCCTTACAGGGGTTGGGATTGGCTACACCTTC.

The chain has TRBV18 and TRBJ2-7, with D possibly matching TRBD2 (5 bases). The length of the CDR3 is 14 residues. The germline V gene has CDR1 KGHSH and CDR2 LQKENI. Trimming pared 4 bases from V and 3 bases from J, leaving 13 bases between. CDR3 in amino acids: CASSRASRGYEQYF. DNA of the CDR3: TGTGCCAGCTCACGGGCCTCTCGGGGCTACGAGCAGTACTTC.

The genes are TRBV4-2 and TRBJ2-7; TRBD1 matches 7 bases. In germline, CDR1 is LGHNA, CDR2 YNFKEQ. The CDR3 is 15 residues long. Unmatched junction bases numbered 6, after V lost 1 base and J lost 3 bases. The CDR3 DNA follows: TGTGCCAGCAGCCAAGGGGCAGGGGGATACTACGAGCAGTACTTC. Its translation is CASSQGAGGYYEQYF.

This chain connects TRBV19 to TRBJ2-2; 7 bases are a match to TRBD1. Germline assignment: CDR1 LNHDA and CDR2 SQIVND (reference sequence). V lost 6 bases and J lost 9; bases outside the gene matches: 10. CDR3 length: 14 amino acids. The CDR3: CASSQDRILRELFF. The CDR3 nucleotides are TGTGCCAGTAGCCAGGACAGGATTTTGCGGGAGCTGTTTTTT.

The chain links TRBV9 to TRBJ1-1, with D possibly TRBD1 on 6 matching bases. CDR1 and CDR2 (germline): SGDLS, YYNGEE. With 3 bases removed from V and 1 base from J, the gap between germline ends came to 7 bases. This CDR3 contains 13 residues. Here the CDR3 reads CASSGGGNTEAFF. The CDR3 DNA reads as TGTGCCAGCAGCGGAGGGGGGAACACTGAAGCTTTCTTT.

The genes are TRBV7-8 and TRBJ2-3, with D perhaps matching TRBD2 (6 bases). The CDR3 length is 17 residues. Germline V gene data show CDR1 as SGHVS and CDR2 as FQNEAQ. Trimming removed 2 bases at V and 0 bases at J, with 15 bases between. The chain's CDR3 is CASSLRRAGTSTDTQYF. CDR3 in DNA: TGTGCCAGCAGCTTAAGACGTGCCGGGACTAGCACAGATACGCAGTATTTT.

This rearrangement joins TRBV3-1 (or the pseudogene TRBV3-2) to TRBJ1-1, with D possibly being TRBD1 (6 bases). The length of the CDR3 is 14 residues. V was trimmed by 4 bases and J by 0 bases, leaving 9 bases between them. Germline CDR1 reads LGHDT; CDR2 reads YNNKEL (reference sequence). Here the CDR3 reads CASSRGQMNTEAFF. The CDR3 nucleotides read TGTGCCAGCAGCCGCGGACAGATGAACACTGAAGCTTTCTTT.